One sample yielded the 14 T cell receptor beta chains listed below, sequenced in a study of T cells in Graves' hyperthyroidism and ophthalmopathy. It was RNA transcripts that yielded the amplified TCR beta CDR3 regions. The primer set for the first-round RT-PCR of the TCR CDR3 was HTBI. TCRdb re-analysed the multiplex PCR reads in MiXCR, keeping a single row per CDR3 protein. The sample lists 640,000 or so distinct CDR3 sequences, roughly 14% occurring once. The material sequenced was blood. The receptors derive from a middle-aged woman with Graves' ophthalmopathy.

This clonotype occurred many times. This rearrangement joins TRBV2 to TRBJ1-1; D is undetermined. The CDR3 extends over 14 amino acids. In germline, CDR1 is SNHLY, CDR2 FYNNEI. Trimming shortened V by 5 bases and J by 1 base, and 11 bases separated the two germline ends. This chain's CDR3 is CASSFPLGNTEAFF. The CDR3 nucleotides read TGTGCCAGCAGTTTCCCATTGGGGAACACTGAAGCTTTCTTT.

This clonotype was seen ten or more times. The rearrangement joins TRBV7-9 to TRBJ1-2, with 11 bases fitting TRBD1. V shed 5 bases and J 2 bases; nucleotides not matched to a gene: 1. CDR3 length: 14 residues. The germline V gene has CDR1 SEHNR and CDR2 FQNEAQ (reference sequence). The CDR3 DNA reads TGTGCCAGCAGCGGACAGGGGGCGAACTATGGCTACACCTTC. Translating gives CASSGQGANYGYTF.

This clonotype appeared many times. This chain uses TRBV12-3 or TRBV12-4 with TRBJ2-2, with D possibly being TRBD2 (6 bases). The CDR3 totals 15 residues. Trimming removed 6 bases from V and 0 bases from J, with 11 bases in between. CDR3 bases: TGTGCCAGCAGAGTAGGCGGGACGAACACCGGGGAGCTGTTTTTT. Encoded protein: CASRVGGTNTGELFF.

This clonotype was seen ten or more times. This chain links TRBV12-3 or TRBV12-4 with TRBJ1-2; 9 positions match TRBD1. The CDR3 is 14 amino acids. Trimming took 2 bases from V and 8 from J; bases not matched to a gene: 6. The CDR3 nucleotides are TGTGCCAGCAGTTTACTGACAGGGGGAGAAGGCTACACCTTC. It specifies CASSLLTGGEGYTF.

This clonotype was found many times. The chain joins TRBV20-1 to TRBJ2-5; weak D call: TRBD1 (6 bases). Germline loops: CDR1 DFQATT, CDR2 SNEGSKA (reference sequence). The V end lost 7 bases, the J end lost 2 bases, and 14 bases lay between the germline ends. The CDR3 runs 13 residues. CDR3 nucleotide sequence: TGCAGTGAGTCGAACAGGGAGCAAGAGACCCAGTACTTC. This translates into CSESNREQETQYF.

This clonotype was observed many times. CDR3 bases: TGTGCCAGCAGCTTCGGGCAGGGGGCGGACGCTTTCTTT. Encoded protein: CASSFGQGADAFF. The rearrangement joins TRBV7-9 to TRBJ1-1, with 8 bases lining up with TRBD1. The junction had 8 bases not matched to a gene; V was cut back by 3 bases and J by 11 bases. The germline V gene encodes CDR1 SEHNR and CDR2 FQNEAQ (reference sequence). The length of the CDR3 is 13 residues. The full variable domain, with the rest looked up from reference TRBV7-9 and TRBJ1-1, is DTGVSQNPRHKITKRGQNVTFRCDPISEHNRLYWYRQTLGQGPEFLTYFQNEAQLEKSRLLSDRFSAERPKGSFSTLEIQRTEQGDSAMYLCASSFGQGADAFFGQGTRLTVV.

The sample holds many counts of this clonotype. V gene TRBV24-1 combines with J gene TRBJ1-5; 9 positions match TRBD1. Germline CDR1 and CDR2: KGHDR and SFDVKD. The CDR3 has 16 residues. Trimming took 5 bases from V and 4 from J; bases not matched to a gene: 8. The chain's CDR3 is CATSGAGTGQNQPQHF. The CDR3 DNA follows: TGTGCCACCAGTGGGGCCGGGACAGGGCAAAATCAGCCCCAGCATTTT.

This clonotype was found a few times. The chain employs TRBV4-1 and TRBJ2-2; D may be TRBD1 or TRBD2 (5 bases each). Germline assignment: CDR1 MGHRA and CDR2 YSYEKL. This CDR3 has 17 amino acids. Trimming took off 0 bases at V and 3 bases at J, with 14 bases between the two ends. This CDR3 is CASSQDPGTTDTGELFF. The CDR3, as DNA: TGCGCCAGCAGCCAAGATCCCGGGACCACGGACACCGGGGAGCTGTTTTTT.

The chain couples TRBV11-2 to TRBJ2-7; 9 bases align to TRBD2. CDR1 is SGHAT and CDR2 is FQNNGV in the germline V gene. The CDR3 extends over 16 amino acids. With 5 bases clipped from V and 3 bases from J, the junction kept 11 bases outside the gene matches. The chain's CDR3 is CASSPRPLAGNYEQYF. CDR3 coding DNA: TGTGCCAGCAGCCCAAGACCTCTAGCGGGAAACTACGAGCAGTACTTC. The complete variable domain, with remaining parts taken from reference TRBV11-2 and TRBJ2-7, reads EAGVAQSPRYKIIEKRQSVAFWCNPISGHATLYWYQQILGQGPKLLIQFQNNGVVDDSQLPKDRFSAERLKGVDSTLKIQPAKLEDSAVYLCASSPRPLAGNYEQYFGPGTRLTVT.

In this sample, this clonotype turned up a few times. CDR3 sequence reads: CAWGVGVAGNQPQHF. The CDR3 DNA sequence: TGTGCCTGGGGGGTAGGGGTGGCAGGCAATCAGCCCCAGCATTTT. V is TRBV30 and J is TRBJ1-5, with D tentatively TRBD1 (5 bases). Trimming cost V 5 bases and J 2 bases, with 16 bases left between them. Germline CDR1 GTSNPN, CDR2 SVGIG (reference sequence). The CDR3 loop spans 15 amino acids.

Ten or more counts support this clonotype. The J gene is TRBJ1-1, the V gene TRBV30; a weak D match, TRBD1 (5 bases). The V gene's germline CDR1 is GTSNPN and CDR2 SVGIG (reference sequence). Trimming took 3 bases from V and 0 from J, leaving 20 bases between them. The CDR3 totals 17 residues. The CDR3 DNA reads TGTGCCTGGAGCCGTGGACAAACCCTAGGCGTGAACACTGAAGCTTTCTTT. It specifies CAWSRGQTLGVNTEAFF. Complete variable domain (other parts from reference TRBV30 and TRBJ1-1): SQTIHQWPATLVQPVGSPLSLECTVEGTSNPNLYWYRQAAGRGLQLLFYSVGIGQISSEVPQNLSASRPQDRQFILSSKKLLLSDSGFYLCAWSRGQTLGVNTEAFFGQGTRLTVV.

The rearrangement uses TRBV5-1 and TRBJ1-2, with 9 bases matching TRBD1. This CDR3 comprises 13 residues. The germline gives CDR1 SGHRS, CDR2 YFSETQ. Trimming cost V 4 bases and J 11 bases; bases outside gene matches: 9. The CDR3 is CASSDTLDRGYTF. Written as DNA, the CDR3 is TGCGCCAGCAGCGATACACTGGACAGGGGTTACACCTTC.

V gene TRBV20-1 combines with J gene TRBJ1-2, with D perhaps matching TRBD1 (6 bases). There are 14 residues in the CDR3. Trimming took 0 bases from V and 3 from J, leaving 11 bases between them. CDR1 DFQATT and CDR2 SNEGSKA come from the germline V gene (reference sequence). The CDR3 coding sequence is TGCAGTGCTAGAGACCGAAGACAGGACTATGGCTACACCTTC. It yields the protein CSARDRRQDYGYTF.

This clonotype was observed at least ten times. The rearrangement links TRBV7-9 to TRBJ1-1; D is unclear. Deletions cut 7 bases from V and 1 base from J, with 7 bases between. CDR1 is SEHNR and CDR2 is FQNEAQ in the germline V gene (reference sequence). The length of the CDR3 is 12 residues. The DNA for the CDR3 is TGTGCCAGCATTTCGGGGAACACTGAAGCTTTCTTT. This gives the protein CASISGNTEAFF.